These 27 T cell receptor beta chains were all obtained from the same sample, sequenced in a study of blood T cells in healthy people across ages. Sample-barcoded 5' priming and a J-beta primer mix drove a second PCR of 7 to 11 cycles. TCRdb ran MiXCR on the 5' RACE reads and lists one entry per CDR3 protein. The table includes roughly 800,000 distinct CDR3 sequences, 50% to 65% detected once. The specimen was blood. The receptors derive from an elderly man in good health.

This chain links TRBV12-3 or TRBV12-4 with TRBJ1-4, with 7 bases matching TRBD1. This CDR3 is built from 14 residues. V was clipped by 7 bases and J by 0 bases; unmatched bases: 2. CDR3 sequence reads: CASTTGATNEKLFF. The CDR3 coding sequence is TGTGCCAGCACTACAGGGGCAACTAATGAAAAACTGTTTTTT.

This rearrangement joins TRBV3-1 to TRBJ2-2; TRBD2 matches 8 bases. CDR1 and CDR2 from the germline V gene are LGHDT and YNNKEL (reference sequence). This CDR3 has 15 residues. V was pared by 4 bases and J by 6 bases, with 7 bases of the junction left unmatched. The CDR3 DNA reads as TGTGCCAGCAGCCGCCGAGCTAGCGGGTCCGGGGAGCTGTTTTTT. Its protein is CASSRRASGSGELFF. Looking up the rest from reference TRBV3-1 and TRBJ2-2 gives the full variable domain: DTAVSQTPKYLVTQMGNDKSIKCEQNLGHDTMYWYKQDSKKFLKIMFSYNNKELIINETVPNRFSPKSPDKAHLNLHINSLELGDSAVYFCASSRRASGSGELFFGEGSRLTVL.

This clonotype was observed once. This chain's CDR3 is CSARLQGTGPTGATIYF. The CDR3 region has the DNA TGCAGTGCTAGACTACAGGGGACAGGGCCAACCGGGGCCACCATATATTTT. The chain employs TRBV20-1 and TRBJ1-3; 9 nucleotides line up with TRBD1. CDR1 is DFQATT, CDR2 SNEGSKA, per germline (reference sequence). Trimming took 2 bases from V and 9 from J; bases not matched to a gene: 17. The CDR3 is 17 residues long.

The CDR3 is CSVGLAGGPVETQYF. DNA of the CDR3: TGCAGCGTTGGACTAGCGGGAGGGCCGGTAGAGACCCAGTACTTC. V gene TRBV29-1 combines with J gene TRBJ2-5; 14 bases line up with TRBD2. The CDR3 has 15 residues. Looked up from germline, CDR1 is SQVTM and CDR2 is ANQGSEA. V was pared by 4 bases and J by 4 bases, with 5 bases of the junction left unmatched.

This chain connects TRBV2 to TRBJ2-6; D gene ambiguous. V lost 6 bases to trimming and J lost 2 bases, with 8 bases between them. The germline V gene encodes CDR1 SNHLY and CDR2 FYNNEI. This CDR3 comprises 14 residues. As DNA, the CDR3 is TGTGCCAGCAGAATTGACACTGGGGCCAACGTCCTGACTTTC. It encodes CASRIDTGANVLTF.

The chain links TRBV11-3 to TRBJ2-3; 11 positions match TRBD1. J was trimmed by 3 bases and V by 5 bases; bases with no gene match: 4. The CDR3 covers 15 residues. Germline loops: CDR1 SGHNT, CDR2 YENEEA. This CDR3 reads CASSSGQGATDTQYF. Here the CDR3 DNA reads TGTGCCAGCAGCAGCGGACAGGGGGCAACAGATACGCAGTATTTT.

The genes are TRBV20-1 and TRBJ2-4; unclear D gene. The tail of the sequence fits TRBJ2-7 better, so the J call may be wrong. CDR3 length: 12 residues. Per the germline V gene, CDR1 is DFQATT and CDR2 is SNEGSKA (reference sequence). The CDR3 region is CSARAQPYEQYF. The CDR3 DNA is TGCAGTGCTAGAGCCCAACCCTACGAGCAGTACTTC.

In regard to this clonotype: At one end, the junction sequence differs from germline, possibly due to a read error. The gene calls are TRBV2 and TRBJ1-1; possible D gene TRBD1, 5 bases. There are 14 residues in the CDR3. The germline V gene has CDR1 SNHLY and CDR2 FYNNEI. The CDR3 sequence is CASREDRFSTEAFF. Written as DNA, the CDR3 is TGTGCCAGCAGGGAAGACAGATTCTCCACTGAAGCTTTCTTT.

This clonotype was found a few times. V and J are TRBV29-1 and TRBJ2-7; 7 bases agree with TRBD2. The CDR3 sequence is 11 residues long. Unmatched junction bases numbered 5, after V lost 6 bases and J lost 6 bases. CDR1 SQVTM and CDR2 ANQGSEA come from the germline V gene. The chain's CDR3 is CSVATSIEQYF. The DNA of the CDR3 is TGCAGCGTCGCGACTAGCATCGAGCAGTACTTC.

The V gene is TRBV7-2, the J gene TRBJ2-7; 12 positions agree with TRBD2. The CDR3 sequence is 15 residues long. The ends lost 1 base at V and 4 bases at J; junction bases unmatched: 2. Germline values: CDR1 SGHTA, CDR2 FQGNSA. CDR3 loop: CASSLGGLAGYEQYF. The DNA for the CDR3 is TGTGCCAGCAGCTTAGGCGGACTAGCGGGATACGAGCAGTACTTC.

V gene TRBV29-1 combines with J gene TRBJ2-7; D call uncertain. The V and J ends lost 5 bases and 0 bases respectively, with 11 bases between them. The germline CDR1 and CDR2 sequences are SQVTM and ANQGSEA. The CDR3 length is 13 residues. The CDR3 DNA reads TGCAGCGTTACCATTAGTCGCTCCTACGAGCAGTACTTC. Translated: CSVTISRSYEQYF.

The chain combines TRBV10-2 with TRBJ2-1; 10 bases map to TRBD2. Germline V CDR1 and CDR2: WSHSY, SAAADI. The CDR3 consists of 14 residues. The ends lost 5 bases at V and 9 bases at J; junction bases unmatched: 7. The CDR3, as DNA: TGCGCCAGCAGTCAGCGGGAGGGCCTTCGTGAGCAGTTCTTC. Translated: CASSQREGLREQFF.

This chain uses TRBV12-3 or TRBV12-4 with TRBJ2-5; 12 bases map to TRBD2. The DNA end lines up better with TRBJ2-7; the J call may be wrong. CDR3 length equals 15 residues. CDR3: CASSSTSGRFVEQYF. The CDR3 region has the DNA TGTGCCAGCAGCTCAACTAGCGGGAGGTTTGTCGAGCAGTACTTC.

The genes are TRBV2 and TRBJ1-5; 8 nucleotides agree with TRBD1. The germline gives CDR1 SNHLY, CDR2 FYNNEI. CDR3 size: 15 residues. Trimming took 3 bases from V and 4 from J; bases not matched to a gene: 5. As DNA, the CDR3 is TGTGCCAGCAGTGATACAGGGGGGAAAAATCAGCCCCAGCATTTT. Residues: CASSDTGGKNQPQHF.

The chain recombines TRBV20-1 with TRBJ2-7; D uncertain. CDR1 is DFQATT and CDR2 is SNEGSKA in the germline V gene (reference sequence). Trimming stripped 3 bases from V and 1 base from J, with 7 bases between. This CDR3 has 12 amino acids. CDR3 in amino acids: CSARSQSYEQYF. The CDR3 DNA sequence: TGCAGTGCTAGGTCCCAATCCTACGAGCAGTACTTC.

This clonotype was seen more than once but under ten times. The genes are TRBV20-1 and TRBJ2-5, with unresolved D. The ends were cut back, 1 base at V and 1 base at J, with 7 bases in the middle. Germline CDR1 reads DFQATT; CDR2 reads SNEGSKA (reference sequence). The CDR3 has 13 residues. CDR3 in amino acids: CSARANSQETQYF. The CDR3 coding sequence is TGCAGTGCTAGAGCAAACAGCCAAGAGACCCAGTACTTC.

The chain couples TRBV12-3 or TRBV12-4 to TRBJ1-5; unclear D gene. The CDR3 is made up of 16 amino acids. V lost 6 bases, J lost 1 base, and 16 bases lay in between. CDR3 sequence reads: CASSPRAPGSNQPQHF. CDR3 nucleotide sequence: TGTGCCAGCAGCCCCCGGGCCCCGGGCAGCAATCAGCCCCAGCATTTT.

This clonotype was detected a few times. V is TRBV7-2 and J is TRBJ2-3, with TRBD2 identical over 14 bases. This CDR3 is 20 amino acids long. The germline CDR1 and CDR2 sequences are SGHTA and FQGNSA. V lost 1 base, J lost 0 bases, and 9 bases stayed unmatched. This CDR3 reads CASSLEGGLAGGASTDTQYF. The CDR3 DNA is TGTGCCAGCAGCTTAGAGGGAGGACTAGCGGGAGGAGCTAGCACAGATACGCAGTATTTT.

This clonotype appeared a few times. J is TRBJ2-3 and V is TRBV29-1; D gene uncertain. With 4 bases removed from V and 0 bases from J, the gap between germline ends came to 8 bases. Germline lookup yields CDR1 SQVTM and CDR2 ANQGSEA. This CDR3 comprises 13 residues. The CDR3 bases are TGCAGCGTTGTCGGGTCTAGCACAGATACGCAGTATTTT. It specifies CSVVGSSTDTQYF.

This sequence joins TRBV7-8 and TRBJ2-7; D is unresolved. The CDR3 runs 16 residues. V lost 5 bases, J lost 1 base, and 18 bases lay in between. From germline, CDR1 is SGHVS and CDR2 FQNEAQ. CDR3 bases: TGTGCCAGCAGCCTCTTTACCGACTCCGTTTCCTACGAGCAGTACTTC. It translates to CASSLFTDSVSYEQYF.

The chain employs TRBV7-2 and TRBJ2-5; D is undetermined. CDR1 is SGHTA, CDR2 FQGNSA, per germline. The length of the CDR3 is 14 residues. Trimming took 5 bases from V and 4 from J, leaving 14 bases between them. The CDR3 loop is CASSPHPGTETQYF. The CDR3 DNA reads as TGTGCCAGCAGCCCTCACCCGGGCACAGAGACCCAGTACTTC.

The V call is TRBV12-3 or TRBV12-4, the J call TRBJ2-1, with TRBD2 matching 12 bases. Germline trimming cut 5 bases from V and 4 bases from J; bases unmatched to any gene: 6. The CDR3 is 16 residues long. CDR3 bases: TGTGCCAGCAGTGGATTAACTAGCGGGAGGTACAATGAGCAGTTCTTC. This translates into CASSGLTSGRYNEQFF.

This clonotype showed up just a few times. The chain carries TRBV5-1 and TRBJ2-7, with D unclear. Germline V gives CDR1 SGHRS, CDR2 YFSETQ. The V gene lost 4 bases and the J gene lost 7 bases, with 15 bases spanning the gap. The CDR3 loop spans 13 amino acids. The chain's CDR3 is CASSSAGLLEQYF. Here the CDR3 DNA reads TGCGCCAGCAGCAGCGCCGGTCTCCTGGAGCAGTACTTC.

The chain uses TRBV9 and TRBJ2-1, with 11 bases that match TRBD2. The CDR3 spans 16 residues. J was trimmed by 2 bases and V by 4 bases; bases with no gene match: 5. Germline lookup yields CDR1 SGDLS and CDR2 YYNGEE. The CDR3 protein is CASSSRLAGPYNEQFF. CDR3 nucleotide sequence: TGTGCCAGCAGCTCTCGACTAGCGGGACCCTACAATGAGCAGTTCTTC.

The V gene is TRBV5-5, the J gene TRBJ1-5; no clear D gene. Trimming took off 2 bases at V and 0 bases at J, with 9 bases between the two ends. The CDR3 has 15 residues. Germline V gives CDR1 SGHKS, CDR2 YYEKEE (reference sequence). The CDR3 nucleotides read TGTGCCAGCAGCTTAGACGGAATTAGCAATCAGCCCCAGCATTTT. Protein product: CASSLDGISNQPQHF.

This clonotype showed up just a few times. The chain uses TRBV20-1 and TRBJ1-2, with 7 bases lining up with TRBD1. The V gene's germline CDR1 is DFQATT and CDR2 SNEGSKA (reference sequence). The CDR3 consists of 13 residues. V lost 5 bases and J lost 1; bases outside the gene matches: 4. CDR3: CSARDRVNYGYTF. CDR3 DNA: TGCAGTGCTCGGGACAGAGTTAACTATGGCTACACCTTC.

The chain recombines TRBV6-1 with TRBJ2-2; 7 bases line up with TRBD2. The CDR3 extends over 14 amino acids. The germline gives CDR1 MNHNS, CDR2 SASEGT. V lost 6 bases to trimming and J lost 1 base; unmatched junction nucleotides: 2. The CDR3 region is CASRGLWNTGELFF. CDR3 in DNA: TGTGCCAGCAGGGGACTATGGAACACCGGGGAGCTGTTTTTT.